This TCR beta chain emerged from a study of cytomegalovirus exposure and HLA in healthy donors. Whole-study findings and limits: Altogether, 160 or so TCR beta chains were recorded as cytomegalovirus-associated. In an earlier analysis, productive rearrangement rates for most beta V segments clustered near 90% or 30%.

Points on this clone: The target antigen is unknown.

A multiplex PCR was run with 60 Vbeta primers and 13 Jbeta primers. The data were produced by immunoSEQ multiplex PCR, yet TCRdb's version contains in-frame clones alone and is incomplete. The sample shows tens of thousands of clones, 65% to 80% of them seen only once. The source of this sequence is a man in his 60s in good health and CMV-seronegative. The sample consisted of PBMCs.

CDR3 sequence (DNA): TGTGCCAGCAGCTTGTTAACAGGGGCCCTCACAGATACGCAGTATTTT. Translation: CASSLLTGALTDTQYF. The J gene is TRBJ2-3, the V gene TRBV5-6; 7 positions match TRBD1. The CDR3 has 16 amino acids. Germline V gene lookup returns CDR1 SGHDT and CDR2 YYEEEE. With V trimmed by 1 base and J by 2 bases, 7 bases remained unmatched.